The entry that follows covers one T cell receptor beta chain sequence. The sample belongs to a study of blood T cell repertoires in COVID-19. The CDR3 consists of 16 residues. Germline CDR1 reads SGHAT; CDR2 reads FQNNGV. Trimming cost V 1 base and J 3 bases; bases outside gene matches: 6. Repertoires were generated with immunoSEQ multiplex PCR, while TCRdb's copy carries only in-frame clones and drops some. The sample carries around 300,000 clones, around 89% recorded once. The sample comprised peripheral blood. V is TRBV11-2 and J is TRBJ2-1, with 7 nucleotides matching TRBD2. The receptor's source is a woman aged 35 to 49 with acute or convalescent COVID-19. The CDR3 sequence: CASSLVGGGIYNEQFF. The CDR3 DNA reads as TGTGCCAGCAGCTTAGTAGGCGGGGGAATCTACAATGAGCAGTTCTTC.